The 9 T cell receptor beta chains presented below share a single source sample, sequenced in a study of blood T cell repertoires in COVID-19. TCRdb's table, derived via immunoSEQ multiplex PCR, lists solely in-frame clones and lacks some. Of under 200,000 clones listed, roughly four fifths are singletons. The sequenced material came from peripheral blood. These receptors were taken from a woman between 40 and 50 years old with acute or convalescent COVID-19.

This sequence joins TRBV19 and TRBJ2-6, with D maybe TRBD1 (6 bases). Per the germline V gene, CDR1 is LNHDA and CDR2 is SQIVND (reference sequence). This CDR3 region has 16 residues. V gave up 10 bases and J gave up 2 bases, with 18 bases separating them. The CDR3 nucleotides read TGTGCCACCACACCCGAGGGGGTGGCTGGGGCCAACGTCCTGACTTTC. Its protein product is CATTPEGVAGANVLTF.

The CDR3 sequence is CATRLELAGVGTGELFF. In DNA form, the CDR3 reads TGTGCCACCCGATTGGAACTAGCGGGGGTTGGGACCGGGGAGCTGTTTTTT. The chain joins TRBV19 to TRBJ2-2, with 11 bases fitting TRBD2. The trim removed 10 bases at V and 5 bases at J, leaving 15 bases unmatched. Germline-derived CDR1 and CDR2 are LNHDA and SQIVND (reference sequence). This CDR3 has 17 residues.

The chain couples TRBV27 to TRBJ1-5; D is unclear. The V gene lost 3 bases and the J gene lost 5 bases, with 5 bases spanning the gap. Germline-derived CDR1 and CDR2 are MNHEY and SMNVEV (reference sequence). The CDR3 is made up of 12 amino acids. CDR3 in amino acids: CASSFVDQPQHF. DNA for the CDR3: TGTGCCAGCAGTTTCGTAGATCAGCCCCAGCATTTT.

This clone came up once. The gene calls are TRBV6-6 and TRBJ2-7; D is ambiguous. Germline-derived CDR1 and CDR2 are MNHNY and SVGAGI (reference sequence). This CDR3 has 13 residues. The V gene lost 8 bases and the J gene lost 3 bases, with 14 bases spanning the gap. As DNA, the CDR3 is TGTGCCAGCCGGGTCAAAGAAGGCTACGAGCAGTACTTC. This encodes CASRVKEGYEQYF.

V usage is TRBV2 and J usage is TRBJ2-7, with D uncertain. Between the trimmed V and J ends, which lost 5 bases and 4 bases, there was a span of 21 bases. Germline assignment: CDR1 SNHLY and CDR2 FYNNEI. The CDR3 runs to 16 residues. CDR3 sequence reads: CASSTPLKTATYEQYF. CDR3 coding DNA: TGTGCCAGCAGTACACCACTAAAGACCGCAACTTACGAGCAGTACTTC.

The chain uses TRBV5-1 and TRBJ1-3; maybe TRBD1 (6 bases). The germline V and J ends were trimmed by 4 bases and 0 bases, with 20 bases remaining between them. Germline V gene sequence: CDR1 SGHRS, CDR2 YFSETQ. The CDR3 totals 18 residues. The CDR3: CASSAKVGQQPSGNTIYF. The CDR3 DNA sequence: TGCGCCAGCAGCGCGAAGGTGGGACAACAGCCCTCTGGAAACACCATATATTTT.

The gene calls are TRBV5-4 and TRBJ1-4; no clear D gene. Per the germline V gene, CDR1 is SGHNT and CDR2 is YYREEE (reference sequence). The V and J ends lost 0 bases and 4 bases respectively, with 10 bases between them. This CDR3 has 15 amino acids. CDR3 in amino acids: CASSLDGNNNEKLFF. The DNA of the CDR3 is TGTGCCAGCAGCTTGGACGGGAACAATAATGAAAAACTGTTTTTT.

This sequence joins TRBV6-1 and TRBJ2-1, with D possibly TRBD1 on 6 matching bases. Germline V gives CDR1 MNHNS, CDR2 SASEGT. This CDR3 region has 16 residues. The V gene lost 4 bases and the J gene lost 8 bases, with 21 bases spanning the gap. The CDR3 loop reads CASSGNRPLRGDEQFF. The CDR3 nucleotides read TGTGCCAGCAGTGGAAACAGGCCCCTCAGGGGCGATGAGCAGTTCTTC.

The chain is built from TRBV7-2 and TRBJ1-6; TRBD1 matches 9 bases. Germline values: CDR1 SGHTA, CDR2 FQGNSA. V shed 1 base, J shed 14 bases, and the junction held 6 bases outside the gene matches. CDR3 length: 14 residues. The CDR3 reads CASSLDTGGRSLHF. CDR3 DNA sequence: TGTGCCAGCAGCTTAGATACAGGGGGCCGGTCCCTCCACTTT.